This T cell receptor beta chain stems from a study of glioma-infiltrating T cells after dendritic cell vaccination. Study-wide context: Samples are from glioblastoma patients in Phase I and II dendritic cell vaccine trials.

Time point: after dendritic cell vaccination, including at tumor progression/relapse. Isocitrate dehydrogenase mutation was absent in all glioblastoma patients. V lost 8 bases to trimming and J lost 6 bases, with 16 bases between them. Germline assignment: CDR1 SNHLY and CDR2 FYNNEI. The CDR3 has 13 residues. Input was 2 to 2.5 ug genomic DNA, or all available if less. Repertoires were generated with immunoSEQ multiplex PCR, while TCRdb's copy carries only in-frame clones and drops some. The sample shows 85,000 to 100,000 clones, approximately 80% of them seen only once. This clonotype originated in a human donor with glioblastoma. Specimen: blood, collected after dendritic cell vaccination. This sequence joins TRBV2 and TRBJ2-5; TRBD2 might be the D (6 bases). The chain's CDR3 is CASVDGGEKTQYF. The CDR3 DNA reads as TGTGCCAGCGTTGACGGGGGTGAGAAGACCCAGTACTTC.